This T cell receptor (beta chain) was obtained from a study of metastatic and nonmetastatic thyroid tumors. On the study more broadly: For malignant and benign thyroid patients, tumor or nodule tissue and blood were the sources whose repertoires were compared.

Per the original methods: Variation in CDR3 across clinicopathological groups served as the basis for constructing a distant-metastasis classifier in papillary thyroid cancer. TCRdb re-called the PCR reads with MiXCR. The V and J calls, along with clone size, are taken from TCRdb and not from the paper's own processing. The profile shows about 18,000 clones, 34% of them singletons. This clone has a count of ten or more. The antigen is not known. Thyroid surgery was performed in patients who had received no treatment beforehand. Study findings and constraints: Malignant tumors reportedly showed significantly higher TCR beta diversity than benign nodules in both blood and tumor.

The sample consisted of tumor tissue. The receptor comes from a female donor with papillary thyroid cancer or a benign thyroid nodule (not recorded which). Some clones in this sample may be carry-over from other donors' samples.

CDR3 in amino acids: CASSLDGGIAYNEQFF. The CDR3, as DNA: TGCGCCAGCAGCTTGGATGGGGGGATAGCCTACAATGAGCAGTTCTTC. The V and J genes are TRBV5-1 and TRBJ2-1, with D possibly matching TRBD2 (6 bases). Trimming shortened V by 0 bases and J by 2 bases, and 12 bases separated the two germline ends. The CDR3 is 16 residues long. From germline, CDR1 is SGHRS and CDR2 YFSETQ.